These T cell receptor beta chains were read from a single sample in a study of T-cell reconstitution after alpha-beta-depleted transplantation in children. TCRdb redid the calling of the PCR reads with MiXCR, one entry per CDR3 protein. The repertoire holds 500,000 to 600,000 distinct CDR3 sequences, with 15% to 20% as singletons. Specimen: PBMCs from the stem cell graft donor, collected from the stem cell graft. The receptors originated from a human donor who donated a stem cell graft to a child with acute lymphoblastic leukemia. Both conserved end residues are trimmed from each CDR3. Each record gives: J gene, V gene, CDR3 protein.

>TRBJ2-1|TRBV4-1
ASSQGGVWDEQF
>TRBJ2-7|TRBV27
ATSSIFTGGGTYEQY
>TRBJ1-2|TRBV6-5
ASSYSIGDNYGYT
>TRBJ2-7|TRBV12-3/TRBV12-4
ASSSLGLAEPYEQY
>TRBJ2-7|TRBV5-6
ASSYWGGEQY
>TRBJ2-5|TRBV5-5
ASSSPPVLYQETQY
>TRBJ1-1|TRBV20-1
SAVRRTEAF
>TRBJ2-1|TRBV4-2
ASSQRSGDYIDEQF
>TRBJ2-1|TRBV4-2
ASSPPSGSSLFDEQF
>TRBJ2-1|TRBV19
ASTDRGSYNEQF
>TRBJ1-2|TRBV20-1
SAPTHDYGYT
>TRBJ2-1|TRBV6-1
ASRVAGLAVYNEQF
>TRBJ2-3|TRBV7-3
ASSPRGTRQVLHRAQY
>TRBJ2-1|TRBV6-4
ASSSSGGHGNEQF
>TRBJ2-4|TRBV5-1
ASSLVYRGDKNIQY
>TRBJ2-7|TRBV27
ASMVRGGIYINEQY
>TRBJ2-1|TRBV18
ASSPMGRRSRGEQF
>TRBJ2-5|TRBV5-1
ASSLGTLVQETQY
>TRBJ2-7|TRBV4-1
ASSQEGGFSYEQY
>TRBJ2-4|TRBV20-1
SARPPGRENIQY
>TRBJ1-1|TRBV5-1
ASSWEVGNTEAF
>TRBJ2-2|TRBV29-1
SVAGQGNTGELF
>TRBJ1-2|TRBV5-1
ASSLGGDSLNYGYT
>TRBJ2-1|TRBV5-6
ASHGGGRANEQF
>TRBJ1-5|TRBV5-1
ASSFAPAGDQPQH
>TRBJ2-1|TRBV5-1
ASSLEVGGRGYNEQF